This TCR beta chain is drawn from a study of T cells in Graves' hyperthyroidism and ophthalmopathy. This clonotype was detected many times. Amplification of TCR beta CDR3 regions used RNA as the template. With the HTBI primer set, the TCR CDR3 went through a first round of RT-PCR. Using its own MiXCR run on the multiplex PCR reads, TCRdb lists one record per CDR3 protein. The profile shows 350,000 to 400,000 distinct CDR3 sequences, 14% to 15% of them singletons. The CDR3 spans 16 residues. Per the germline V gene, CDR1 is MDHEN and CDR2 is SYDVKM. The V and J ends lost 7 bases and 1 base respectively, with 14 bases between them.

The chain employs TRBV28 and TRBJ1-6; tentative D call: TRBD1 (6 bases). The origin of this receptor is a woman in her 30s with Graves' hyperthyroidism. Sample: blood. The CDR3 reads CASKQGGGSYNSPLHF. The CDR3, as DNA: TGTGCCAGCAAACAGGGAGGGGGGTCCTATAATTCACCCCTCCACTTT.